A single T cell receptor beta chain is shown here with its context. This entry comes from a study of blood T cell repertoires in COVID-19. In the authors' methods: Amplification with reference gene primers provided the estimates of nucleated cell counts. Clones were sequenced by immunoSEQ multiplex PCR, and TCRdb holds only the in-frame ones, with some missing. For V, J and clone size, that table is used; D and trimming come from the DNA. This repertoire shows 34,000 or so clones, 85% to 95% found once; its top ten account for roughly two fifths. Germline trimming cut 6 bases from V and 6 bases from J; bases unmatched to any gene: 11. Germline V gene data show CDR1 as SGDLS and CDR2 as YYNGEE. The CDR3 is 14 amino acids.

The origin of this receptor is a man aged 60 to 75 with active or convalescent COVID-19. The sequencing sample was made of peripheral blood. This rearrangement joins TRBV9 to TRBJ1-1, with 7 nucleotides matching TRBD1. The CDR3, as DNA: TGTGCCAGCACCAGGGACAGCGGTTGGGCTGAAGCTTTCTTT. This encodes CASTRDSGWAEAFF.